This T cell receptor (beta chain) was sequenced during a study of T cell clusters in autoimmune cytopenias. Germline V CDR1 and CDR2: DFQATT, SNEGSKA (reference sequence). This CDR3 is 13 amino acids long. Multiplex touch-down PCR amplified TRB using TRB-A and TRB-B pools in one tube. TCRdb re-called the multiplex PCR reads and catalogs CDR3 proteins one per entry, DNA excluded. The sample table includes over 6,500 distinct CDR3 sequences. TRB was amplified from around 250 ng of peripheral blood genomic DNA per sample. The same sample was also studied in work on T cell repertoires in aging, cancer and after chemotherapy. That study adds: Some 8.1 million TCR reads were in the whole dataset.

The V gene is TRBV20-1, the J gene TRBJ1-1; TCRdb names TRBD1, which stays unverified in the absence of DNA. Material: peripheral blood. The clonotype was recovered from a human donor with an autoimmune cytopenia or autoimmune hepatitis (not recorded which). The CDR3 spells CSASREGNTEAFF.